The 18 T cell receptor beta chains given below trace back to one sample, sequenced in a study of beta chain features in type 1 diabetes. Every isolated RNA sample was fully reverse transcribed, so sequencing captured expressed TCRB transcripts. The assay was immunoSEQ multiplex PCR, and TCRdb's table has in-frame clones only and misses some. The repertoire holds about 930,000 clones, with 15% to 20% as singletons. The sequencing sample was made of naive CD4+ T cells from blood. The receptors were gathered from a woman between 18 and 29 years old in good health.

The chain employs TRBV9 and TRBJ2-7; D uncertain. The CDR3 runs 15 residues. The V end lost 0 bases, the J end lost 3 bases, and 13 bases lay between the germline ends. CDR1 is SGDLS and CDR2 is YYNGEE in the germline V gene. CDR3 loop: CASSVAPGQDYEQYF. The CDR3 DNA sequence: TGTGCCAGCAGCGTAGCTCCCGGGCAGGACTACGAGCAGTACTTC.

This clone was detected only a few times. This chain joins TRBV28 and TRBJ2-5; D uncertain. TRBJ2-7 explains the end of the DNA better; the J call may be wrong. Germline lookup yields CDR1 MDHEN and CDR2 SYDVKM. CDR3 size: 14 residues. CDR3 bases: TGTGCCAGCAGTACCCCTCACGCCGACTACGAGCAGTACTTC. Its protein product is CASSTPHADYEQYF.

The chain links TRBV7-2 to TRBJ2-1; 10 bases agree with TRBD2. The trim removed 5 bases at V and 2 bases at J, leaving 6 bases unmatched. CDR3 length equals 16 residues. From germline, CDR1 is SGHTA and CDR2 FQGNSA. Here the CDR3 reads CASSPTGTSAYNEQFF. For the CDR3, the DNA is TGTGCCAGCAGCCCGACCGGGACTAGCGCCTACAATGAGCAGTTCTTC.

The gene calls are TRBV7-2 and TRBJ2-5; 8 nucleotides match TRBD1. The junction had 0 bases not matched to a gene; V was cut back by 4 bases and J by 2 bases. The CDR3 has 13 residues. CDR1 and CDR2 from the germline V gene are SGHTA and FQGNSA. The CDR3 loop is CASSWTGQETQYF. CDR3 bases: TGTGCCAGCAGCTGGACAGGGCAAGAGACCCAGTACTTC.

The table lists this clone with a few counts. This rearrangement joins TRBV7-9 to TRBJ2-2, with D unclear. This CDR3 spans 15 amino acids. Trimming cost V 0 bases and J 4 bases, with 9 bases left between them. Germline V gene data show CDR1 as SEHNR and CDR2 as FQNEAQ (reference sequence). The CDR3 DNA reads as TGTGCCAGCAGCTTAGCGGAGATAACCACCGGGGAGCTGTTTTTT. Translation gives CASSLAEITTGELFF.

This clone has more than one count but fewer than ten. The rearrangement uses TRBV6-6 and TRBJ2-7; TRBD2 matches at 7 bases. V shed 2 bases, J shed 6 bases, and the junction held 13 bases outside the gene matches. Germline CDR1 reads MNHNY; CDR2 reads SVGAGI (reference sequence). The CDR3 sequence is 16 residues long. DNA for the CDR3: TGTGCCAGCAGTTACGCCTCGGGACTAACTAACTCCGAGCAGTACTTC. This codes for CASSYASGLTNSEQYF.

The chain combines TRBV7-8 with TRBJ1-4, with no clear D. This CDR3 has 13 amino acids. The germline CDR1 and CDR2 sequences are SGHVS and FQNEAQ. Trimming cost V 2 bases and J 7 bases, with 8 bases left between them. DNA for the CDR3: TGTGCCAGCAGCTTAAGCAGGCGTGAAAAACTGTTTTTT. Its protein product is CASSLSRREKLFF.

V usage is TRBV5-5 and J usage is TRBJ1-4, with TRBD1 as a possible D gene (6 bases). Trimming left V 4 bases short and J 8 bases short, with 15 bases between. The CDR3 has 14 residues. In germline, CDR1 is SGHKS, CDR2 YYEKEE (reference sequence). CDR3 nucleotides: TGTGCCAGCAGCCTACAGGGTGGAGAGGAAAAACTGTTTTTT. Translating gives CASSLQGGEEKLFF.

This clone was seen only a few times. The chain combines TRBV7-2 with TRBJ2-1; 8 bases map to TRBD1. Germline assignment: CDR1 SGHTA and CDR2 FQGNSA. J gave up 8 bases and V 6 bases, and 15 bases lay outside the gene matches. This CDR3 contains 16 residues. DNA of the CDR3: TGTGCCAGCAGATCTAACGGCGGACAGGGTAATCATGAGCAGTTCTTC. This gives the protein CASRSNGGQGNHEQFF.

This clone was observed a handful of times. V is TRBV2 and J is TRBJ2-5; a possible D gene is TRBD2 (5 bases). Trimming cost V 6 bases and J 5 bases, with 19 bases left between them. This CDR3 region has 15 residues. CDR1 and CDR2 from the germline V gene are SNHLY and FYNNEI. The CDR3 here is CASRGLAGLSETQYF. The CDR3, as DNA: TGTGCCAGCAGAGGACTTGCGGGCCTCTCGGAGACCCAGTACTTC.

The rearrangement uses TRBV4-2 and TRBJ2-7; no firm D call. The CDR3 contains 14 residues. V was pared by 0 bases and J by 3 bases, with 9 bases between. Germline CDR1 is LGHNA and CDR2 is YNFKEQ. Here the CDR3 reads CASSQETANYEQYF. The CDR3 DNA reads TGTGCCAGCAGCCAAGAAACCGCAAACTACGAGCAGTACTTC.

At least ten counts were recorded for this clone. The chain is built from TRBV10-3 and TRBJ2-1, with D unresolved. V was pared by 1 base and J by 10 bases, with 8 bases between. Germline values: CDR1 ENHRY, CDR2 SYGVKD. The CDR3 length is 12 residues. The CDR3 sequence is CAISEYTVEQFF. In nucleotides, the CDR3 is TGTGCCATCAGTGAGTATACAGTAGAGCAGTTCTTC.

The rearrangement links TRBV18 to TRBJ2-7; D gene uncertain. This CDR3 spans 13 amino acids. CDR1 is KGHSH, CDR2 LQKENI, per germline. V dropped 4 bases and J dropped 3 bases, with 10 bases sitting between them. CDR3 sequence reads: CASSRPKHYEQYF. In DNA, the CDR3 is TGTGCCAGCTCACGGCCTAAACACTACGAGCAGTACTTC.

The chain links TRBV13 to TRBJ2-1, with TRBD2 matching over 10 bases. The CDR3 runs to 17 residues. Losses at the gene ends were 8 bases for V and 9 bases for J; bases not matched to a gene: 19. Germline V gene data show CDR1 as PRHDT and CDR2 as FYEKMQ (reference sequence). For the CDR3, the DNA is TGTGCCAGCTTCGGCCGGACAAGGGTCAGCGGGAGGGCTGAGCAGTTCTTC. Translating gives CASFGRTRVSGRAEQFF.

The rearrangement uses TRBV6-5 and TRBJ2-5; tentatively, D is TRBD1 or TRBD2 (5 bases each). The CDR3 has 15 amino acids. The V gene lost 4 bases and the J gene lost 2 bases, with 14 bases spanning the gap. Germline loops: CDR1 MNHEY, CDR2 SVGAGI. CDR3 in amino acids: CASSSSWGSQETQYF. CDR3 DNA sequence: TGTGCCAGCAGTTCTAGTTGGGGGTCTCAAGAGACCCAGTACTTC.

CDR3 bases: TGTGCCAGCAGCAGCCGGACAGTAGGTCGTCCCGGGGAGCTGTTTTTT. Translating it yields CASSSRTVGRPGELFF. The V and J genes are TRBV7-9 and TRBJ2-2; D is perhaps TRBD1 (6 bases). The CDR3 covers 16 residues. From germline, CDR1 is SEHNR and CDR2 FQNEAQ (reference sequence). V lost 5 bases and J lost 6, with 19 bases in between. The whole variable domain, filled in from reference TRBV7-9 and TRBJ2-2, reads DTGVSQNPRHKITKRGQNVTFRCDPISEHNRLYWYRQTLGQGPEFLTYFQNEAQLEKSRLLSDRFSAERPKGSFSTLEIQRTEQGDSAMYLCASSSRTVGRPGELFFGEGSRLTVL.

This clone occurred a few times. The chain carries TRBV2 and TRBJ2-1; 9 bases map to TRBD2. This CDR3 region has 17 residues. Germline lookup yields CDR1 SNHLY and CDR2 FYNNEI. The V and J ends lost 6 bases and 1 base, in that order; junction bases with no gene match: 10. CDR3 protein: CASREIPGLASYNEQFF. As DNA, the CDR3 is TGTGCCAGCAGGGAGATTCCGGGACTAGCATCCTACAATGAGCAGTTCTTC.

This clone was detected a few times. The chain has TRBV13 and TRBJ2-7, with TRBD1 matching over 7 bases. From germline, CDR1 is PRHDT and CDR2 FYEKMQ (reference sequence). The CDR3 runs to 14 residues. Trimming at V came to 6 bases and at J to 0 bases, leaving 5 bases not matched to a gene. CDR3 sequence (DNA): TGTGCCAGCAGAAGGACAGGAAGCTCCTACGAGCAGTACTTC. Translating it yields CASRRTGSSYEQYF. Supplemented by reference TRBV13 and TRBJ2-7, the full variable domain reads AAGVIQSPRHLIKEKRETATLKCYPIPRHDTVYWYQQGPGQDPQFLISFYEKMQSDKGSIPDRFSAQQFSDYHSELNMSSLELGDSALYFCASRRTGSSYEQYFGPGTRLTVT.